This note documents a single T cell receptor beta chain sequence. The CDR3 length is 14 residues. The germline V gene has CDR1 LNHDA and CDR2 SQIVND (reference sequence). With 6 bases clipped from V and 7 bases from J, the junction kept 9 bases outside the gene matches. The data were taken from a study of control samples from healthy donors and cancer patients. Some clones are missing from TCRdb's copy, which holds only in-frame ones; the method was immunoSEQ multiplex PCR. The table has 200,000 or so clones, 91% seen once; the top ten hold 1.5% to 2%. This clonotype was sampled from a man in his thirties or forties in good health. Material: blood. The V and J genes are TRBV19 and TRBJ1-2, with TRBD1 matching 9 bases. CDR3 nucleotide sequence: TGTGCCAGTAGAACCGGGACAGGGTCTGGTGGCTACACCTTC. This translates into CASRTGTGSGGYTF.